The 20 T cell receptor beta chains listed next were all sequenced from one sample in a study of T cell repertoires in cytomegalovirus infection. TCRdb fed the reads into MiXCR, producing one record per CDR3 protein. Of hundreds of thousands of distinct CDR3 sequences listed, approximately 24% were seen once; the top ten hold under 8.5%. Sample: CD8+ T cells from PBMCs. All receptors come from a human donor in good health (CMV status not recorded). Some clones in this sample may be carry-over from other donors' samples.

The rearrangement joins TRBV29-1 to TRBJ2-2, with D perhaps TRBD1 (5 bases). Trimming stripped 1 base from V and 9 bases from J, with 12 bases between. Germline V gene lookup returns CDR1 SQVTM and CDR2 ANQGSEA. The CDR3 is 13 residues long. CDR3 protein: CSVEARAKRELFF. In DNA, the CDR3 is TGCAGCGTTGAAGCCAGGGCGAAGAGGGAGCTGTTTTTT.

The CDR3 coding sequence is TGTGCCATCAGTCCAAGTTACAATGAGCAGTTCTTC. As protein: CAISPSYNEQFF. The rearrangement links TRBV10-3 to TRBJ2-1; D gene uncertain. Germline V CDR1 and CDR2: ENHRY, SYGVKD. The V and J ends lost 5 bases and 4 bases respectively, with 6 bases between them. This CDR3 has 12 amino acids.

This clonotype has a count of ten or more. The V and J genes are TRBV14 and TRBJ2-2; TRBD1 is a possible D gene (6 bases). V was pared by 4 bases and J by 3 bases, with 9 bases between. The germline gives CDR1 SGHDN, CDR2 FVKESK. This CDR3 is built from 14 residues. This CDR3 is CASSPTGYTGELFF. CDR3 nucleotide sequence: TGTGCCAGCAGCCCTACAGGGTACACCGGGGAGCTGTTTTTT.

This clonotype has at least ten counts. The rearrangement links TRBV7-2 to TRBJ2-7; D is undetermined. Germline CDR1 and CDR2: SGHTA and FQGNSA. V was shortened by 4 bases and J by 2 bases, with 9 bases between the two germline ends. The CDR3 has 13 residues. Here the CDR3 DNA reads TGTGCCAGCAGCTCGTACTTAACCTACGAGCAGTACTTC. Encoded protein: CASSSYLTYEQYF.

This clonotype has a handful of counts. This chain connects TRBV20-1 to TRBJ2-1; D perhaps matches TRBD1 (5 bases). Germline-derived CDR1 and CDR2 are DFQATT and SNEGSKA (reference sequence). This CDR3 has 15 residues. V was trimmed by 4 bases and J by 0 bases, leaving 13 bases between them. Written as DNA, the CDR3 is TGCAGTGCTACAGGGCGGCAGGCCTCCTACAATGAGCAGTTCTTC. The encoded protein is CSATGRQASYNEQFF.

This clonotype was observed once. The V call is TRBV6-2 or TRBV6-3, the J call TRBJ1-5; 8 nucleotides match TRBD1. Germline V lookup: CDR1 MNHEY, CDR2 SVGEGT. V lost 5 bases, J lost 3 bases, and 3 bases stayed unmatched. The CDR3 length is 14 residues. CDR3 in DNA: TGTGCCAGCAGTCGGACAGGGACCAATCAGCCCCAGCATTTT. Translation gives CASSRTGTNQPQHF.

A few counts support this clonotype. V and J are TRBV10-3 and TRBJ2-7; 11 bases fit TRBD2. J gave up 0 bases and V 7 bases, and 8 bases lay outside the gene matches. Germline V CDR1 and CDR2: ENHRY, SYGVKD. The CDR3 extends over 16 amino acids. As DNA, the CDR3 is TGTGCCATCAAGGGGACTAGCGGCGTGAGCTCCTACGAGCAGTACTTC. Translation: CAIKGTSGVSSYEQYF.

This sequence joins TRBV2 and TRBJ2-1; 12 bases are shared with TRBD2. CDR3 length equals 18 residues. Germline V gives CDR1 SNHLY, CDR2 FYNNEI. V lost 3 bases to trimming and J lost 7 bases; unmatched junction nucleotides: 13. This CDR3 is CASSDPLQTSGGFNEQFF. The CDR3 DNA sequence: TGTGCCAGCAGTGATCCCCTCCAGACTAGCGGGGGTTTTAATGAGCAGTTCTTC.

This rearrangement joins TRBV20-1 to TRBJ1-2; D is ambiguous. Germline CDR1 is DFQATT and CDR2 is SNEGSKA (reference sequence). With 1 base removed from V and 4 bases from J, the gap between germline ends came to 25 bases. The CDR3 contains 18 residues. CDR3 region: CSARAPSLPGPTLYGYTF. Written as DNA, the CDR3 is TGCAGTGCTAGAGCCCCGTCCTTGCCGGGTCCGACCCTCTATGGCTACACCTTC.

This chain links TRBV7-9 with TRBJ1-2; D ambiguous. The CDR3 is made up of 15 amino acids. The V gene lost 4 bases and the J gene lost 2 bases, with 14 bases spanning the gap. Germline loops: CDR1 SEHNR, CDR2 FQNEAQ (reference sequence). DNA of the CDR3: TGTGCCAGCAGCTCTCAGACGGGATTCAACTATGGCTACACCTTC. Residues: CASSSQTGFNYGYTF.

This clonotype was recorded at least ten times. V is TRBV25-1 and J is TRBJ2-5; 8 bases match TRBD1. V lost 2 bases, J lost 2 bases, and 10 bases stayed unmatched. This CDR3 has 17 residues. Germline CDR1 and CDR2: MGHDK and SYGVNS. The CDR3 loop reads CASSEGQGQASQETQYF. The CDR3 nucleotides read TGTGCCAGCAGTGAAGGCCAGGGACAGGCCTCTCAAGAGACCCAGTACTTC.

As for this clonotype: This may come from a read error, since a much larger clone is one base off. This CDR3 reads CATRTSGYEQCF. The CDR3 DNA is TGTGCCACCCGCACTAGCGGTTACGAGCAGTGCTTC. The chain carries TRBV6-5 and TRBJ2-7; TRBD2 matches 8 bases. CDR3 length: 12 amino acids. The germline gives CDR1 MNHEY, CDR2 SVGAGI.

Many counts were recorded for this clonotype. CDR3 protein: CASNTPWAFVNTEAFF. The DNA for the CDR3 is TGTGCCAGCAACACCCCTTGGGCATTTGTCAACACTGAAGCTTTCTTT. V is TRBV7-2 and J is TRBJ1-1, with no clear D. The ends were cut back, 7 bases at V and 2 bases at J, with 20 bases in the middle. The CDR3 has 16 amino acids. CDR1 is SGHTA and CDR2 is FQGNSA in the germline V gene. Full variable domain (outside the CDR3, taken from reference TRBV7-2 and TRBJ1-1): GAGVSQSPSNKVTEKGKDVELRCDPISGHTALYWYRQSLGQGLEFLIYFQGNSAPDKSGLPSDRFSAERTGGSVSTLTIQRTQQEDSAVYLCASNTPWAFVNTEAFFGQGTRLTVV.

Turning to this clonotype: A junction end diverges from the germline sequence, so it may reflect a read error. The chain has TRBV2 and TRBJ2-2; tentative D call: TRBD1 (6 bases). Germline V gives CDR1 SNHLY, CDR2 FYNNEI. This CDR3 region has 14 residues. CDR3 nucleotides: TGTGTCAGCACCTTCAGGGGTGGAACCGGGGAGCTGTTTTTT. Protein: CVSTFRGGTGELFF.

This chain links TRBV28 with TRBJ2-3, with D unresolved. This CDR3 is 15 amino acids long. Looked up from germline, CDR1 is MDHEN and CDR2 is SYDVKM. Trimming shortened V by 3 bases and J by 2 bases, and 12 bases separated the two germline ends. As DNA, the CDR3 is TGTGCCAGCAGTTTCCATGGTAGAGACACAGATACGCAGTATTTT. It translates to CASSFHGRDTDTQYF.

The chain links TRBV15 to TRBJ1-5; possible D gene TRBD1, 5 bases. The germline V and J ends were trimmed by 3 bases and 1 base, with 10 bases remaining between them. The germline CDR1 and CDR2 sequences are LNHNV and YYDKDF (reference sequence). The length of the CDR3 is 15 residues. In nucleotides, the CDR3 is TGTGCCACCAGCAGGTCCCGGGACAGCAATCAGCCCCAGCATTTT. It yields the protein CATSRSRDSNQPQHF.

The sample holds a few counts of this clonotype. A much larger clone sits a single nucleotide away, making a read error possible. The CDR3 sequence: CASSSQDTEAFF. In DNA, the CDR3 is TGTGCCAGCAGCTCCCAGGACACTGAAGCTTTCTTT. The chain is built from TRBV5-5 and TRBJ1-1, with no clear D. The CDR3 covers 12 residues. Deletions cut 3 bases from V and 3 bases from J, with 6 bases between. Germline V gene sequence: CDR1 SGHKS, CDR2 YYEKEE (reference sequence).

In this sample, this clonotype turned up many times. The rearrangement uses TRBV12-3 or TRBV12-4 and TRBJ1-2; D ambiguous. The CDR3 extends over 12 amino acids. The ends were cut back, 3 bases at V and 6 bases at J, with 8 bases in the middle. In DNA, the CDR3 is TGTGCCAGCAGTTTGGGTCAACATGGCTACACCTTC. This codes for CASSLGQHGYTF.

This clonotype was seen a handful of times. The chain recombines TRBV7-9 with TRBJ2-2; possibly TRBD1 for D (6 bases). The CDR3 loop spans 15 amino acids. V lost 5 bases to trimming and J lost 0 bases, with 10 bases between them. Germline V gives CDR1 SEHNR, CDR2 FQNEAQ (reference sequence). The CDR3 DNA follows: TGTGCCAGCAGCCGACAGGTTCCGAACACCGGGGAGCTGTTTTTT. It translates to CASSRQVPNTGELFF.

The J gene is TRBJ2-2, the V gene TRBV6-5, with a weak D call TRBD1 (5 bases). This CDR3 spans 15 amino acids. The V end lost 0 bases, the J end lost 7 bases, and 12 bases lay between the germline ends. Germline values: CDR1 MNHEY, CDR2 SVGAGI. CDR3: CASSYSSGFVGELFF. Written as DNA, the CDR3 is TGTGCCAGCAGTTACTCTTCAGGGTTTGTCGGGGAGCTGTTTTTT.